One sample yielded the 3 T cell receptor beta chains listed below, sequenced in a study of blood T cell repertoires in COVID-19. Sequencing used immunoSEQ multiplex PCR; TCRdb keeps in-frame clones, though not all of them. The repertoire holds 250,000 to 300,000 clones, 88% seen once, with approximately 1% in the top ten. Sequences were obtained from PBMCs or T cells enriched from blood (not recorded which). These receptors were obtained from a woman aged 25 to 45 who had recovered from COVID-19.

This rearrangement joins TRBV12-3 or TRBV12-4 to TRBJ1-2; weak D call: TRBD1 (5 bases). Trimming stripped 6 bases from V and 8 bases from J, with 13 bases between. The CDR3 loop spans 12 amino acids. The CDR3 sequence: CASSLQGTGYTF. In nucleotides, the CDR3 is TGTGCCAGCAGCCTGCAGGGTACAGGCTACACCTTC.

V gene TRBV27 combines with J gene TRBJ1-5, with D possibly being TRBD1 (5 bases). The CDR3 has 14 residues. Germline-derived CDR1 and CDR2 are MNHEY and SMNVEV (reference sequence). The ends were cut back, 3 bases at V and 6 bases at J, with 12 bases in the middle. The CDR3 loop is CASSFGQGGQPQHF. Here the CDR3 DNA reads TGTGCCAGCAGTTTTGGGCAGGGAGGTCAGCCCCAGCATTTT.

The chain carries TRBV7-9 and TRBJ1-2; 10 bases map to TRBD1. After removal of 4 bases from V and 14 bases from J, the junction contained 4 bases not matched to a gene. There are 11 residues in the CDR3. Germline CDR1 is SEHNR and CDR2 is FQNEAQ (reference sequence). The chain's CDR3 is CASSSDRGQTF. The CDR3 nucleotides are TGTGCCAGCAGCTCCGACAGGGGGCAGACCTTC.